The text below deals with one TCR beta chain. The CDR3 is made up of 15 amino acids. Germline assignment: CDR1 MDHEN and CDR2 SYDVKM. The V and J ends lost 2 bases and 4 bases respectively, with 12 bases between them. This sample was included in a study of blood T cell repertoires in COVID-19. Looking at the study overall: The United States, Italy and Spain were the sources of the acute and convalescent COVID-19 samples. Sources were T cells, B-cell-depleted T cells, or PBMCs; the material itself was cDNA or gDNA.

Per the original data handling: Reference gene primer amplification in the assay estimated nucleated cell counts. The table came from immunoSEQ multiplex PCR; TCRdb's copy has only in-frame clones and leaves some out. The V and J calls and clone size were taken over from that table, and D and trimming were inferred from the DNA. The data hold about 180,000 clones, with about 80% observed a single time. The receptor was isolated from a human donor in a cohort sampled during active COVID-19. This chain links TRBV28 with TRBJ1-3; the D gene is possibly TRBD1 (6 bases). The sequencing input was peripheral blood. The CDR3 region has the DNA TGTGCCAGCAGTTTACCGACAGGTTCAGGAAACACCATATATTTT. It is translated as CASSLPTGSGNTIYF.